A selection of T cell receptor beta chains follows, all from one sample in a study of response to subunit inactivated influenza vaccine. Each CDR3 protein gets one entry after TCRdb re-called the RT-PCR reads with MiXCR. The sample holds 500,000 to 550,000 distinct CDR3 sequences, 7.2% seen once. The source material was PBMCs from blood, sampled around 25 months after vaccination. The receptors originated from a man in his fifties or sixties who received an inactivated influenza vaccine. Both conserved end residues are part of each CDR3. The order of the fields is clone size, D gene, V gene, J gene, CDR3 protein, CDR3 DNA. D genes are given only for firm matches. The size field is filled for only some rows; it gives once, few, many or a size class.

clone_size: many
d_call: .
v_call: TRBV5-5
j_call: TRBJ2-7
cdr3_aa: CASSSDGGAAYEQYF
cdr3_nt: TGTGCCAGCAGCTCAGATGGGGGGGCGGCCTACGAGCAGTACTTC

clone_size: .
d_call: TRBD2
v_call: TRBV7-3
j_call: TRBJ2-4
cdr3_aa: CASSPGAGLAETKYF
cdr3_nt: TGTGCCAGCAGCCCCGGCGCGGGGCTAGCGGAGACAAAGTACTTC

clone_size: .
d_call: TRBD2
v_call: TRBV9
j_call: TRBJ2-1
cdr3_aa: CASSGTSGREYNEQFF
cdr3_nt: TGTGCCAGCAGCGGAACTAGCGGGAGGGAATACAATGAGCAGTTCTTC

clone_size: many
d_call: .
v_call: TRBV7-2
j_call: TRBJ2-5
cdr3_aa: CASSLGMKETQYF
cdr3_nt: TGTGCCAGCAGCTTAGGGATGAAGGAGACCCAGTACTTC

clone_size: few
d_call: .
v_call: TRBV15
j_call: TRBJ2-2
cdr3_aa: CATSREKRKLFF
cdr3_nt: TGTGCCACCAGCAGAGAGAAAAGGAAGCTGTTTTTT

clone_size: .
d_call: TRBD1
v_call: TRBV7-9
j_call: TRBJ1-5
cdr3_aa: CASSRDRGISNQPQHF
cdr3_nt: TGTGCCAGCAGCCGGGACAGGGGAATCAGCAATCAGCCCCAGCATTTT

clone_size: few
d_call: TRBD1
v_call: TRBV7-2
j_call: TRBJ1-5
cdr3_aa: CASSLDRGRSNQPQHF
cdr3_nt: TGTGCCAGCAGCCTGGACAGGGGGCGAAGCAATCAGCCCCAGCATTTT

clone_size: .
d_call: TRBD2
v_call: TRBV7-8
j_call: TRBJ2-1
cdr3_aa: CASSLSSGRANEQFF
cdr3_nt: TGTGCCAGCAGCCTATCTAGCGGGAGGGCCAATGAGCAGTTCTTC

clone_size: many
d_call: .
v_call: TRBV2
j_call: TRBJ1-5
cdr3_aa: CASSTGRHNQPQHF
cdr3_nt: TGTGCCAGCAGCACCGGACGGCACAATCAGCCCCAGCATTTT

clone_size: .
d_call: .
v_call: TRBV4-3
j_call: TRBJ1-1
cdr3_aa: CASSQDGEMNTEAFF
cdr3_nt: TGCGCCAGCAGCCAAGACGGGGAAATGAACACTGAAGCTTTCTTT

clone_size: few
d_call: TRBD1
v_call: TRBV15
j_call: TRBJ1-1
cdr3_aa: CATRLTGLNTEAFF
cdr3_nt: TGTGCCACCAGACTGACAGGGCTGAACACTGAAGCTTTCTTT

clone_size: few
d_call: TRBD1
v_call: TRBV6-5
j_call: TRBJ2-3
cdr3_aa: CASSYPSGGTGEDTQYF
cdr3_nt: TGTGCCAGCAGTTACCCCTCGGGGGGGACAGGGGAAGATACGCAGTATTTT

clone_size: many
d_call: .
v_call: TRBV3-1
j_call: TRBJ2-5
cdr3_aa: CASSQRTAQETQYF
cdr3_nt: TGTGCCAGCAGCCAAAGGACCGCGCAAGAGACCCAGTACTTC

clone_size: few
d_call: .
v_call: TRBV10-3
j_call: TRBJ1-5
cdr3_aa: CAISDGQGNQPQHF
cdr3_nt: TGTGCCATCAGTGATGGACAAGGCAATCAGCCCCAGCATTTT

clone_size: few
d_call: .
v_call: TRBV7-3
j_call: TRBJ2-7
cdr3_aa: CASSAQGGSYEQYF
cdr3_nt: TGTGCCAGCAGCGCACAGGGCGGCTCCTACGAGCAGTACTTC

clone_size: many
d_call: .
v_call: TRBV7-8
j_call: TRBJ1-5
cdr3_aa: CASSFSYREVSNQPQHF
cdr3_nt: TGTGCCAGCAGCTTTAGCTACAGGGAAGTGAGCAATCAGCCCCAGCATTTT

clone_size: .
d_call: .
v_call: TRBV15
j_call: TRBJ1-2
cdr3_aa: CATSRDPGSRGGYTF
cdr3_nt: TGTGCCACCAGCAGAGACCCGGGATCAAGGGGGGGCTACACCTTC

clone_size: many
d_call: TRBD2
v_call: TRBV5-1
j_call: TRBJ2-1
cdr3_aa: CASSLWGGSGSNEQFF
cdr3_nt: TGCGCCAGCAGCTTGTGGGGGGGAAGCGGGAGCAATGAGCAGTTCTTC

clone_size: many
d_call: TRBD2
v_call: TRBV29-1
j_call: TRBJ2-1
cdr3_aa: CSVGDRGRTSGRNEQFF
cdr3_nt: TGCAGCGTTGGGGACAGGGGTAGGACTAGCGGGAGGAATGAGCAGTTCTTC

clone_size: .
d_call: TRBD2
v_call: TRBV20-1
j_call: TRBJ2-5
cdr3_aa: CSARDPKGTSGGRAQYF
cdr3_nt: TGCAGTGCTAGAGATCCCAAAGGGACTAGCGGCGGCAGGGCCCAGTACTTC

clone_size: once
d_call: .
v_call: TRBV4-3
j_call: TRBJ2-5
cdr3_aa: CASSQQRRSGETQYF
cdr3_nt: TGCGCCAGCAGCCAACAAAGAAGGAGTGGAGAGACCCAGTACTTC

clone_size: .
d_call: .
v_call: TRBV12-3/TRBV12-4
j_call: TRBJ2-1
cdr3_aa: CASSFSRGWENEQFF
cdr3_nt: TGTGCCAGCAGTTTCTCGAGAGGGTGGGAGAATGAGCAGTTCTTC

clone_size: many
d_call: .
v_call: TRBV11-1
j_call: TRBJ2-7
cdr3_aa: CASSLRDWSYEQYF
cdr3_nt: TGTGCCAGCAGCCTCCGGGACTGGAGCTACGAGCAGTACTTC

clone_size: many
d_call: TRBD2
v_call: TRBV5-1
j_call: TRBJ2-1
cdr3_aa: CASSLALAGTYNEQFF
cdr3_nt: TGCGCCAGCAGCTTGGCACTAGCGGGAACCTACAATGAGCAGTTCTTC

clone_size: few
d_call: .
v_call: TRBV6-5
j_call: TRBJ2-1
cdr3_aa: CASSYSTRTASYNEQFF
cdr3_nt: TGTGCCAGCAGTTACTCGACCAGGACGGCTTCCTACAATGAGCAGTTCTTC

clone_size: .
d_call: .
v_call: TRBV30
j_call: TRBJ2-7
cdr3_aa: CAWSDWTEQYF
cdr3_nt: TGTGCCTGGAGCGATTGGACAGAGCAGTACTTC

clone_size: few
d_call: TRBD1
v_call: TRBV6-1
j_call: TRBJ2-5
cdr3_aa: CASSKGALETQYF
cdr3_nt: TGTGCCAGCAGCAAGGGGGCTTTGGAGACCCAGTACTTC

clone_size: .
d_call: TRBD1
v_call: TRBV12-3/TRBV12-4
j_call: TRBJ2-7
cdr3_aa: CASSPGTDRGEQYF
cdr3_nt: TGTGCCAGCAGCCCTGGGACTGACAGGGGCGAGCAGTACTTC

clone_size: .
d_call: TRBD1
v_call: TRBV6-5
j_call: TRBJ1-1
cdr3_aa: CASSYTDRDTEAFF
cdr3_nt: TGTGCCAGCAGTTACACCGACAGGGACACTGAAGCTTTCTTT

clone_size: few
d_call: TRBD1
v_call: TRBV20-1
j_call: TRBJ1-4
cdr3_aa: CSARRRQGATNEKLFF
cdr3_nt: TGCAGTGCTAGGAGGAGGCAGGGGGCAACTAATGAAAAACTGTTTTTT

clone_size: many
d_call: .
v_call: TRBV4-3
j_call: TRBJ1-1
cdr3_aa: CASSQEHLAGPNTEAFF
cdr3_nt: TGCGCCAGCAGCCAAGAACACCTGGCAGGACCTAACACTGAAGCTTTCTTT

clone_size: .
d_call: .
v_call: TRBV4-3
j_call: TRBJ2-3
cdr3_aa: CATSPGSSTDTQYF
cdr3_nt: TGCGCCACCTCCCCGGGGAGTAGCACAGATACGCAGTATTTT

clone_size: .
d_call: .
v_call: TRBV21-1
j_call: TRBJ2-5
cdr3_aa: CASSCPQGDSLQETQYF
cdr3_nt: TGTGCCAGCAGCTGTCCCCAAGGCGACAGCCTACAAGAGACCCAGTACTTC

clone_size: many
d_call: .
v_call: TRBV7-8
j_call: TRBJ1-1
cdr3_aa: CASSARPGQNTEAFF
cdr3_nt: TGTGCCAGCAGCGCTAGGCCGGGACAGAACACTGAAGCTTTCTTT

clone_size: .
d_call: .
v_call: TRBV5-1
j_call: TRBJ2-1
cdr3_aa: CASSWNDYNEQFF
cdr3_nt: TGCGCCAGCAGCTGGAACGATTACAATGAGCAGTTCTTC

clone_size: many
d_call: TRBD1
v_call: TRBV20-1
j_call: TRBJ1-1
cdr3_aa: CSARDGASDRGVEAFF
cdr3_nt: TGCAGTGCTAGAGACGGGGCCTCGGACAGGGGTGTTGAAGCTTTCTTT

clone_size: few
d_call: .
v_call: TRBV7-6
j_call: TRBJ1-1
cdr3_aa: CASSLGGARGAFF
cdr3_nt: TGTGCCAGCAGCTTAGGAGGGGCCCGGGGCGCTTTCTTT

clone_size: .
d_call: .
v_call: TRBV20-1
j_call: TRBJ2-1
cdr3_aa: CSARATGGGGPYNEQFF
cdr3_nt: TGCAGTGCTAGAGCTACGGGGGGTGGGGGCCCTTACAATGAGCAGTTCTTC

clone_size: few
d_call: .
v_call: TRBV7-9
j_call: TRBJ2-2
cdr3_aa: CASSAGSRAGELFF
cdr3_nt: TGTGCCAGCAGCGCAGGATCTAGGGCCGGGGAGCTGTTTTTT

clone_size: .
d_call: TRBD2
v_call: TRBV10-3
j_call: TRBJ2-1
cdr3_aa: CAISESSSGYNEQFF
cdr3_nt: TGTGCCATCAGTGAGTCGTCTAGCGGCTACAATGAGCAGTTCTTC

clone_size: few
d_call: TRBD2
v_call: TRBV27
j_call: TRBJ2-2
cdr3_aa: CASSYEREGLGELFF
cdr3_nt: TGTGCCAGCAGTTACGAGCGGGAGGGCCTCGGGGAGCTGTTTTTT

clone_size: few
d_call: .
v_call: TRBV12-3/TRBV12-4
j_call: TRBJ2-3
cdr3_aa: CASSSRAAGITDTQYF
cdr3_nt: TGTGCCAGCAGTTCAAGGGCCGCGGGGATAACAGATACGCAGTATTTT

clone_size: few
d_call: TRBD1
v_call: TRBV6-2/TRBV6-3
j_call: TRBJ1-5
cdr3_aa: CASTDRGYQPQHF
cdr3_nt: TGTGCCAGCACGGACAGGGGTTATCAGCCCCAGCATTTT

clone_size: few
d_call: .
v_call: TRBV20-1
j_call: TRBJ2-5
cdr3_aa: CSASPQALGTQYF
cdr3_nt: TGCAGTGCTAGTCCCCAGGCCTTAGGGACCCAGTACTTC

clone_size: .
d_call: TRBD2
v_call: TRBV5-4
j_call: TRBJ2-1
cdr3_aa: CASSLAGGSRAEQFF
cdr3_nt: TGTGCCAGCAGCTTGGCGGGGGGGTCGCGGGCTGAGCAGTTCTTC

clone_size: .
d_call: TRBD2
v_call: TRBV7-2
j_call: TRBJ2-7
cdr3_aa: CASSLAREVVYEQYF
cdr3_nt: TGTGCCAGCAGCTTAGCACGGGAGGTAGTTTACGAGCAGTACTTC